This is a list of T cell receptor beta chains from one sample in a study of a mutant IDH1 vaccine in newly diagnosed glioma. Method: immunoSEQ multiplex PCR; TCRdb's copy keeps in-frame clones and lacks some. The data show about 48,000 clones, roughly three quarters seen once. The antigens for these receptors are not known. The starting material was PBMCs, obtained from a glioma patient whose treatment included an IDH1 peptide vaccine. The source of these receptors is a man aged 35 to 55 with glioma. CDR3s include the opening cysteine and the closing phenylalanine or tryptophan. The D gene is left open where the match is weak. Only some rows state a clone size, as once, few, many or a class for expanded clones.

d_gene	abundance	v_gene	j_gene	CDR3nt	CDR3aa
TRBD1	.	TRBV6-1	TRBJ1-6	TGTGCCAGCAGTGTTCTATGGACAGGGGACTCACCCCTCCACTTT	CASSVLWTGDSPLHF
.	.	TRBV9	TRBJ2-5	TGTGCCAGCAGCTCCGTCCCCGGAGAAGAGACCCAGTACTTC	CASSSVPGEETQYF
TRBD2	.	TRBV7-2	TRBJ2-7	TGTGCCAGCAGCTTAGTTAGCGGGGACTTCTACGAGCAGTACTTC	CASSLVSGDFYEQYF
TRBD1	.	TRBV25-1	TRBJ2-2	TGTGCCAGCATAGACAGGGGCGTCGGGGAGCTGTTTTTT	CASIDRGVGELFF
.	.	TRBV5-4	TRBJ2-7	TGTGCCAGCAGCTTAGACAGAAGCTCCTACGAGCAGTACTTC	CASSLDRSSYEQYF
.	.	TRBV4-1	TRBJ1-6	TGCGCCAGCAGCCAAGATAAAGGCAGCTTGGAATACTATAATTCACCCCTCCACTTT	CASSQDKGSLEYYNSPLHF
TRBD2	few	TRBV2	TRBJ2-5	TGTGCCAGCAGTTACGGAGGACTAGCGGGGGGGCCCTACGAGACCCAGTACTTC	CASSYGGLAGGPYETQYF
TRBD1	once	TRBV6-6	TRBJ1-2	TGTGCCAGCAGCCCGGGACAGACCATTCAACACTATGGCTACACCTTC	CASSPGQTIQHYGYTF
.	.	TRBV6-6	TRBJ1-5	TGTGCCAGCAGTTACTGGGGCCGCAATCAGCCCCAGCATTTT	CASSYWGRNQPQHF
.	.	TRBV5-6	TRBJ2-7	TGTGCCAGCAGCTTCTTGGGACCAGGGGTCGACGAGCAGTACTTC	CASSFLGPGVDEQYF
.	.	TRBV4-1	TRBJ1-4	TGCGCCAGCAGCCAACGATGGCAGTCGCTGAATGAAAAACTGTTTTTT	CASSQRWQSLNEKLFF
.	.	TRBV27	TRBJ2-6	TGTGCCAGCAGAGACGGGTCCAACTCTGGGGCCAACGTCCTGACTTTC	CASRDGSNSGANVLTF
TRBD2	.	TRBV7-9	TRBJ2-1	TGTGCCAGCACCGAACTAGCGGGGGCGTACAATGAGCAGTTCTTC	CASTELAGAYNEQFF
.	once	TRBV15	TRBJ1-4	TGTGCCACCAGCGTAAGGGTTACTAATGAAAAACTGTTTTTT	CATSVRVTNEKLFF
.	.	TRBV2	TRBJ1-2	TGTGCCAGCAGTGAAGAGACCTATGGCTACACCTTC	CASSEETYGYTF
.	.	TRBV11-1	TRBJ2-7	TGTGCCAGCAGCCCAAGAACCGGACTGTCCTACGAGCAGTACTTC	CASSPRTGLSYEQYF
.	.	TRBV27	TRBJ1-1	TGTGCCAGCAGTCTTCTTGGGGGGGGATCGACTGAAGCTTTCTTT	CASSLLGGGSTEAFF
TRBD1	.	TRBV10-1	TRBJ2-7	TGCGCCAGCAGTATAGGGACAGCCTCATCTTTAACCGAGCAGTACTTC	CASSIGTASSLTEQYF
TRBD2	.	TRBV4-2	TRBJ2-1	TGTGCCAGCAGCCCTCGAGGACTAGCGGGGTTTAATGAGCAGTTCTTC	CASSPRGLAGFNEQFF
.	few	TRBV19	TRBJ1-4	TGTGCCAGTAGTATACTAGGGGAGCGTAATGAAAAACTGTTTTTT	CASSILGERNEKLFF
.	.	TRBV10-2	TRBJ2-7	TGCGCCAGCCAAAAAGATAGCGGTGCCTCCTACGAGCAGTACTTC	CASQKDSGASYEQYF
.	.	TRBV9	TRBJ1-6	TGTGCCAGCAGCGCGCGCCGGGACGGTAATTCACCCCTCCACTTT	CASSARRDGNSPLHF
TRBD1	once	TRBV5-1	TRBJ1-2	TGCGCCAGCAGCTTGGAGCCGGGACAGCTAAACTATGGCTACACCTTC	CASSLEPGQLNYGYTF
TRBD2	.	TRBV7-6	TRBJ2-7	TGTGCCAGCAGCTTAGGAGGGGCGGGGGGCTACGAGCAGTACTTC	CASSLGGAGGYEQYF
TRBD2	.	TRBV5-1	TRBJ2-1	TGCGCCAGCAGCCCCGCGACTAGCGGCTATTACAATGAGCAGTTCTTC	CASSPATSGYYNEQFF
.	few	TRBV14	TRBJ1-6	TGTGCCAGCAGCCAAGAAGTACAGCTTAATTCACCCCTCCACTTT	CASSQEVQLNSPLHF